Given below is one T cell receptor (beta chain) in context. These data come from a study of T cells expressing NK-cell markers. About the study: Obtained from sorted CD3+CD56+NKG2C+, CD3+CD56+NKG2C- and CD3+CD56-NKG2C+ T cells were the TCR beta repertoires.

In germline, CDR1 is SEHNR, CDR2 FQNEAQ (reference sequence). The CDR3 has 15 residues. TCRdb reanalyzed the 5' RACE reads, giving one entry per CDR3 protein sequence and no DNA. This sample's table reports fewer than 550,000 distinct CDR3 sequences. The TCR was taken from a woman between 50 and 59 years old in good health. The chain has TRBV7-9 and TRBJ2-1; the TCRdb D gene call, TRBD1, has no DNA to confirm it. Sequencing used blood T cells: a sorted CD56 or NKG2C T cell subset, CD4+ or CD8+ T cells, or bulk PBMC T cells (not recorded which). The CDR3 loop reads CASSLPRTGSNEQFF. Full variable domain (remainder filled in from reference TRBV7-9 and TRBJ2-1): DTGVSQNPRHKITKRGQNVTFRCDPISEHNRLYWYRQTLGQGPEFLTYFQNEAQLEKSRLLSDRFSAERPKGSFSTLEIQRTEQGDSAMYLCASSLPRTGSNEQFFGPGTRLTVL.